This T cell receptor beta chain was sequenced during a study of OX40 agonist ivuxolimab in advanced cancers. In its sample, this clone was seen once. The protocol was immunoSEQ multiplex PCR, while the TCRdb copy is restricted to in-frame clones and leaves out a portion. The sample consists of approximately 87,000 clones, around 90% of them appearing once. The CDR3 totals 13 residues. Germline-derived CDR1 and CDR2 are SGHNT and YENEEA. J gave up 4 bases and V 5 bases, and 3 bases lay outside the gene matches. Sequencing was performed on CD4+ or CD8+ T cells sorted from blood, taken in a trial of the OX40 agonist ivuxolimab. The clonotype was recovered from an adult with an advanced solid tumor such as melanoma, head and neck, liver or kidney cancer. The J gene is TRBJ1-1, the V gene TRBV11-3; the match to TRBD1 covers 8 bases. The CDR3 protein is CASSPGGRTEAFF. The CDR3 DNA reads as TGTGCCAGCAGCCCAGGGGGCCGCACTGAAGCTTTCTTT. Using reference TRBV11-3 and TRBJ1-1 for the parts outside the CDR3, the full variable domain is EAGVVQSPRYKIIEKKQPVAFWCNPISGHNTLYWYLQNLGQGPELLIRYENEEAVDDSQLPKDRFSAERLKGVDSTLKIQPAELGDSAVYLCASSPGGRTEAFFGQGTRLTVV.